The clone carrying this T cell receptor beta chain was detected only a few times. Per the germline V gene, CDR1 is MGHRA and CDR2 is YSYEKL. The CDR3 spans 17 residues. V was clipped by 5 bases and J by 0 bases; unmatched bases: 7. This sample was taken from a study of lymphopenia after photon versus proton radiotherapy. Sequencing was performed with immunoSEQ multiplex PCR; in TCRdb, only in-frame clones are kept and a portion is missing. The sample comprises 70,000 to 95,000 clones, around four fifths of which are singletons, and 1.2% to 1.5% rests with the top ten. The V gene is TRBV4-1, the J gene TRBJ1-4; 9 nucleotides agree with TRBD1. The sequence was obtained from a man aged 60 to 69 with pancreatic cancer. The starting material was peripheral blood, obtained from a patient treated with proton-based radiotherapy. The CDR3 DNA is TGCGCCAGCAGCGAAGGGACAGGGCCTACAACTAATGAAAAACTGTTTTTT. As protein: CASSEGTGPTTNEKLFF.